The sequence of this T cell receptor beta chain was determined in a study of relationships among human T cell subsets. From mRNA, alpha and beta CDR3 regions were amplified using semiquantitative ARM-PCR. Exponential amplification used communal superprimers after tagged nested gene-specific primers in ARM-PCR. TCRdb passed the multiplex PCR reads through MiXCR, listing each CDR3 protein once. The sample lists under 6,500 distinct CDR3 sequences, roughly three fifths seen once, with 50% to 70% in the top ten. CDR3 length equals 16 residues. With 6 bases removed from V and 0 bases from J, the gap between germline ends came to 15 bases. The V gene's germline CDR1 is SNHLY and CDR2 FYNNEI. Study-wide points: Th1, Th2 and regulatory subsets overlapped substantially in CDR3 sequences.

For this clonotype: Its antigen is unidentified.

After negative selection with anti-CD4 multisort beads, CD8+ T cells were positively selected with anti-CD8 beads. The sequencing sample was made of CD8+ T cells sorted from blood. This TCR derives from a man between 35 and 55 years old in good health. This chain connects TRBV2 to TRBJ2-1, with D tentatively TRBD1 (6 bases). In DNA form, the CDR3 reads TGTGCCAGCAGAGACTCCACAGGGAGCTCCTACAATGAGCAGTTCTTC. It encodes CASRDSTGSSYNEQFF.